Sequencing of this TCR beta chain was carried out in a study of cytomegalovirus exposure and HLA in healthy donors. Study observations and caveats: The study labeled under 200 TCR beta chains cytomegalovirus-associated.

Trimming pared 4 bases from V and 8 bases from J, leaving 22 bases between. The V gene's germline CDR1 is SGDLS and CDR2 YYNGEE. CDR3 length equals 16 residues. TCRdb's table, derived via immunoSEQ multiplex PCR, lists solely in-frame clones and lacks some. The sample has under 200,000 clones; about 90% are singletons. To note about this clone: The antigen remains undetermined.

The donors were members of the validation cohort, which comprised 120 subjects and was separate from the first cohort of 666 subjects. This TCR came from a woman aged 18 to 35 in good health and CMV-seropositive. The specimen sequenced was PBMCs. The rearrangement joins TRBV9 to TRBJ2-1; the D gene is possibly TRBD2 (5 bases). The CDR3 DNA sequence: TGTGCCAGCAGCCCCAGAGGGCGGCCTGAAGGCCATGAGCAGTTCTTC. The encoded protein is CASSPRGRPEGHEQFF.